The clone carrying this T cell receptor (beta chain) showed up just a few times. Antigen specificity is unknown. The data were taken from a study of T-cell memory formation after mild COVID-19. Whole-study findings and limits: Pre-infection memory harbored some responding clones, suggesting cross-reactive memory joined. Contracting clones localized mainly to CM and EM when CD4+ and mainly to EMRA when CD8+. CD4+ bias marked clones expanding day 15 to 37, unlike balanced contracting clones.

Using constant-segment primers, 5'RACE produced TCR alpha and TCR beta cDNA libraries carrying sample barcodes and UMIs. TCRdb used MiXCR to reprocess the 5' RACE reads, holding one entry per CDR3 protein. This repertoire shows hundreds of thousands of distinct CDR3 sequences, approximately 21% found once; its top ten account for about 8.4%. This CDR3 is built from 10 residues. V shed 3 bases and J shed 9 bases, with 7 bases lying between them. Germline assignment: CDR1 DFQATT and CDR2 SNEGSKA (reference sequence). V gene TRBV20-1 combines with J gene TRBJ2-3; tentatively, D is TRBD2 (5 bases). The source of this sequence is an adult woman who had mild COVID-19 (a few samples of this study predate the infection). Cell type and time point are not known. The sequenced material came from PBMCs or a T cell subset sorted from them (not recorded which). CDR3 amino acids: CSASGVTQYF. The CDR3 nucleotides are TGCAGTGCTAGCGGGGTGACGCAGTATTTT.